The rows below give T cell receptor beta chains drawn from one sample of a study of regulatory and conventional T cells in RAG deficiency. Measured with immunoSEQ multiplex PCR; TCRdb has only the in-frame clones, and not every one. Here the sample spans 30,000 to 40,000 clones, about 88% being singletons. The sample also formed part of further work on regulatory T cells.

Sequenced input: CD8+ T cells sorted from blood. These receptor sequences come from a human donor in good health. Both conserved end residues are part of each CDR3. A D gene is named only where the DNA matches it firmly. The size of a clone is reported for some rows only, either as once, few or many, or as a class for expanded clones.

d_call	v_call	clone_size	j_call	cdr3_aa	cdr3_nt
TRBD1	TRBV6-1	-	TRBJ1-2	CASSPGQGPNYGYTF	TGTGCCAGCAGCCCGGGACAGGGCCCTAACTATGGCTACACCTTC
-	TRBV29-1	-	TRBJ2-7	CSVEDPVTYEQYF	TGCAGCGTTGAAGATCCGGTTACCTACGAGCAGTACTTC
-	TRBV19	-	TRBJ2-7	CASSMWFSRDGGYSRGDEQYF	TGTGCCAGTAGTATGTGGTTTTCTAGAGACGGAGGATACTCCAGGGGGGACGAGCAGTACTTC
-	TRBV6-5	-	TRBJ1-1	CATGSTEAFF	TGTGCCACCGGCAGTACTGAAGCTTTCTTT
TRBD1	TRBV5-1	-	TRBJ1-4	CASSLGQGTNEKLFF	TGCGCCAGCAGCTTGGGACAGGGTACTAATGAAAAACTGTTTTTT
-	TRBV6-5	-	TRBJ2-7	CASSYSRQSLGEQYF	TGTGCCAGCAGTTACTCCAGACAGAGCCTAGGCGAGCAGTACTTC
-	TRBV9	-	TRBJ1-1	CASSVVSGTEAFF	TGTGCCAGCAGCGTCGTCAGCGGCACTGAAGCTTTCTTT
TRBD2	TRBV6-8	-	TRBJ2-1	CASSYTSGGSSYNEQFF	TGTGCCAGCAGTTACACTAGCGGGGGGAGCTCCTACAATGAGCAGTTCTTC
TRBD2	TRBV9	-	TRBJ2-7	CASSPPSGRPWEQYF	TGTGCCAGCAGCCCCCCCAGCGGGAGGCCTTGGGAGCAGTACTTC
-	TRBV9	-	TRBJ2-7	CASSVAGEYSYEQYF	TGTGCCAGCAGCGTAGCGGGGGAATACTCCTACGAGCAGTACTTC
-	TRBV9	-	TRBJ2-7	CASSVGDSYEQYF	TGTGCCAGCAGCGTGGGGGACTCCTACGAGCAGTACTTC
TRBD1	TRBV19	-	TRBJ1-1	CASSMSGTANTEAFF	TGTGCCAGTAGTATGTCCGGGACAGCAAACACTGAAGCTTTCTTT
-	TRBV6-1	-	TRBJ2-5	CASTGQIGETQYF	TGTGCCAGCACCGGACAGATCGGAGAGACCCAGTACTTC
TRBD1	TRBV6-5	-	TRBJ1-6	CASGTGGHSPLHF	TGTGCCAGCGGGACAGGGGGACATTCACCCCTCCACTTT
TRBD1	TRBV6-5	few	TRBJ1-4	CASSYAGQGDEKLFF	TGTGCCAGCAGTTACGCAGGACAGGGTGACGAAAAACTGTTTTTT
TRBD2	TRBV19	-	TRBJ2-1	CASSPMGLAGGNEQFF	TGTGCCAGTAGTCCAATGGGACTAGCGGGTGGCAATGAGCAGTTCTTC
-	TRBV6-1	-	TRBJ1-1	CASSENGQLNTEAFF	TGTGCCAGCAGTGAAAATGGACAGTTGAACACTGAAGCTTTCTTT
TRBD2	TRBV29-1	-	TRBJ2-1	CSVIRTSGVYNEQFF	TGCAGCGTGATTAGGACTAGCGGGGTATACAATGAGCAGTTCTTC
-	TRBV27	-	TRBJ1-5	CASRARQGILQPQHF	TGTGCCAGCAGGGCTAGGCAGGGCATCCTACAGCCCCAGCATTTT
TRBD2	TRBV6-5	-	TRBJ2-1	CASERGGSGHEQFF	TGTGCCAGCGAGCGGGGGGGCAGTGGGCATGAGCAGTTCTTC
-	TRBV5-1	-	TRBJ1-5	CASSRLGGVGQPQHF	TGCGCCAGCAGCAGACTCGGGGGGGTGGGGCAGCCCCAGCATTTT
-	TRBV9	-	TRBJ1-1	CASSVAQQNTEAFF	TGTGCCAGCAGCGTAGCACAGCAGAACACTGAAGCTTTCTTT
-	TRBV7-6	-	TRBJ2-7	CASSQGQGEGYEQYF	TGTGCCAGCAGCCAGGGCCAGGGAGAGGGGTACGAGCAGTACTTC
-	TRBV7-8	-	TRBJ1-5	CASSWQGGQPQHF	TGTGCCAGCAGCTGGCAGGGCGGTCAGCCCCAGCATTTT
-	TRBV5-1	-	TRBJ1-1	CASSLAVAAVEAFF	TGCGCCAGCAGCTTGGCCGTGGCGGCAGTAGAAGCTTTCTTT
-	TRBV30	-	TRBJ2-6	CAWSNTGPPYSGANVLTF	TGTGCCTGGAGTAATACAGGGCCGCCCTACTCTGGGGCCAACGTCCTGACTTTC
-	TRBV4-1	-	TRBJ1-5	CASSHLEGRGDQPQHF	TGCGCCAGCAGCCACCTAGAGGGGCGGGGGGATCAGCCCCAGCATTTT
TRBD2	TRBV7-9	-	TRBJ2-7	CASSLAGGTSGGNYEQYF	TGTGCCAGCAGCTTAGCGGGTGGGACTAGCGGGGGGAACTACGAGCAGTACTTC
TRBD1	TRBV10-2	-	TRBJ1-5	CASSVGGIQPQHF	TGCGCCAGCAGTGTAGGGGGCATTCAGCCCCAGCATTTT
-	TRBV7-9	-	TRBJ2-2	CANRESGTGELFF	TGTGCCAACCGGGAGAGCGGCACCGGGGAGCTGTTTTTT
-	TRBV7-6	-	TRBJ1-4	CASSPGRNEKLFF	TGTGCCAGCAGCCCAGGGCGTAATGAAAAACTGTTTTTT
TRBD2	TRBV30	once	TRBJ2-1	CAWSVPTSGSRGEQFF	TGTGCCTGGAGTGTACCGACTAGCGGGAGTCGAGGTGAGCAGTTCTTC
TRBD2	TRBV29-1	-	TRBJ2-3	CSVFGLANTDTQYF	TGCAGCGTGTTCGGACTAGCGAACACAGATACGCAGTATTTT
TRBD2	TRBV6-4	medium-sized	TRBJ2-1	CASSDSASGGYNEQFF	TGTGCCAGCAGTGACTCCGCTAGCGGGGGCTACAATGAGCAGTTCTTC
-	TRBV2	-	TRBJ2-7	CASSEDRQQFYEQYF	TGTGCCAGCAGTGAAGATCGGCAGCAGTTCTACGAGCAGTACTTC
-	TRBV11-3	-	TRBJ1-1	CASSLDSGNTEAFF	TGTGCCAGCAGCTTAGATTCTGGGAACACTGAAGCTTTCTTT
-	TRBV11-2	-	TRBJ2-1	CASSSHGVRQEQFF	TGTGCCAGCAGCTCCCACGGGGTCAGGCAGGAGCAGTTCTTC
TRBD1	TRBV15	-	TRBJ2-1	CATSRGDRQDYNEQFF	TGTGCCACCAGCAGGGGGGACAGGCAAGACTACAATGAGCAGTTCTTC
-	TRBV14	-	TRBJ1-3	CASSQRLGNTIYF	TGTGCCAGCAGCCAAAGACTTGGAAACACCATATATTTT
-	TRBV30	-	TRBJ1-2	CAWSWTGRGYTF	TGTGCCTGGAGTTGGACCGGTAGAGGCTACACCTTC
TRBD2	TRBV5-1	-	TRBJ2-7	CASSSGGTSYEQYF	TGCGCCAGCAGCTCCGGGGGGACCTCCTACGAGCAGTACTTC
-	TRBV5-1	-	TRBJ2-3	CASSSRGTDTQYF	TGCGCCAGCAGCTCCCGGGGCACAGATACGCAGTATTTT
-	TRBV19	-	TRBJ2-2	CASNPAGTVNTGELFF	TGTGCCAGTAACCCCGCCGGGACTGTGAACACCGGGGAGCTGTTTTTT
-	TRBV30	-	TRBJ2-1	CAWSFEGLGGYNEQFF	TGTGCCTGGAGTTTCGAAGGCCTAGGGGGGTACAATGAGCAGTTCTTC